This T cell receptor (beta chain) was retrieved from a study of memory CD4+ T cells and cytomegalovirus serostatus. Study-wide background: Healthy Belgian adult donors included roughly nine CMV-positive and 20 to 30 CMV-negative people. Overall study findings and caveats: Of more than 150 reported CMV TCRbeta sequences, 65 to 85 were found in memory CD4+ repertoires.

The CDR3 consists of 15 residues. The junction had 6 bases not matched to a gene; V was cut back by 3 bases and J by 4 bases. CDR1 and CDR2 (germline): SGDLS, YYNGEE. Turning to this clone: Its antigen is not identified.

The sort gate was single viable CD3+CD4+CD8-CD45RO+ cells for memory CD4+ T cells. After thawing, CD4+ T cells were positively selected. Original data processing: After removing out-of-frame reads, around 2 million distinct TCRbeta sequences remained. Assay: immunoSEQ multiplex PCR; the TCRdb copy retains only in-frame clones and omits some. D and trimming were read from the DNA, whereas the V and J calls and clone size are those reported in that table. The profile shows about 50,000 clones, roughly 80% of them singletons. The sequence derives from an adult in good health and CMV-seronegative. The sample consisted of memory CD4+ T cells from blood. The chain uses TRBV9 and TRBJ1-3; 8 positions agree with TRBD1. The CDR3 is CASSAPTGGGNTIYF. CDR3 nucleotide sequence: TGTGCCAGCAGCGCCCCTACAGGGGGAGGAAACACCATATATTTT.